One sample yielded the 2 T cell receptor beta chains listed below, sequenced in a study of shared clonotypes between healthy human individuals. Using immunoSEQ multiplex PCR, the repertoire was profiled, and TCRdb retains in-frame clones only, with some absent. The sample lists approximately 2,300,000 clones, around 92% occurring once. What was sequenced was naive CD4+ T cells from PBMCs. Noted subset: CD45RA+ positively selected. These receptors were obtained from a man aged 18 to 29 in good health. Some clones in this sample may be carry-over from other donors' samples.

Details on this clone: Other DNA sequences in the sample encode the same CDR3. This chain connects TRBV6-6 to TRBJ2-1, with 9 bases that match TRBD2. The CDR3 contains 15 residues. Germline CDR1 MNHNY, CDR2 SVGAGI (reference sequence). V dropped 6 bases and J dropped 5; count of bases not matched to a gene: 8. CDR3 region: CASRTPGLADNEQFF. CDR3 nucleotides: TGTGCCAGCAGGACGCCGGGACTAGCAGACAATGAGCAGTTCTTC.

This chain joins TRBV7-2 and TRBJ2-1; 9 bases are shared with TRBD1. This CDR3 is built from 15 residues. The junction had 6 bases not matched to a gene; V was cut back by 6 bases and J by 3 bases. Germline CDR1 is SGHTA and CDR2 is FQGNSA. CDR3 sequence reads: CASRDRDRVYNEQFF. The CDR3 DNA sequence: TGTGCCAGCAGGGACCGGGACAGGGTCTACAATGAGCAGTTCTTC.